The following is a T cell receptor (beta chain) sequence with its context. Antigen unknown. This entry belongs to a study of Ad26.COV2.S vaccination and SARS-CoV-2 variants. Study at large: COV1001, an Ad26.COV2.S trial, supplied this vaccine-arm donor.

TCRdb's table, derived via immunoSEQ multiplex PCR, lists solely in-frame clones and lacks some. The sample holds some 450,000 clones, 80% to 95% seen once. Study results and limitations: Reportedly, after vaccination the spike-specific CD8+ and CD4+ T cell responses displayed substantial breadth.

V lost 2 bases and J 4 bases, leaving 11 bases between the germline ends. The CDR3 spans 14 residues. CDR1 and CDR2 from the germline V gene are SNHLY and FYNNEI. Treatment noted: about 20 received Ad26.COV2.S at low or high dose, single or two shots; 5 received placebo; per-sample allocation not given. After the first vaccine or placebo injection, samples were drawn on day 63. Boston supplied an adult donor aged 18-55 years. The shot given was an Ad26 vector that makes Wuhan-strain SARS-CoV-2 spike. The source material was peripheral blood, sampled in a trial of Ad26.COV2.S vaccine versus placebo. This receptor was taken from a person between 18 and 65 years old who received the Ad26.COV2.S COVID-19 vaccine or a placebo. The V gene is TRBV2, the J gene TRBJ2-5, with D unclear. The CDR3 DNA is TGTGCCAGCAGTGAATCGCACATTCGAGAGACCCAGTACTTC. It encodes CASSESHIRETQYF. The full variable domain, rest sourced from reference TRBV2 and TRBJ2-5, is EPEVTQTPSHQVTQMGQEVILRCVPISNHLYFYWYRQILGQKVEFLVSFYNNEISEKSEIFDDQFSVERPDGSNFTLKIRSTKLEDSAMYFCASSESHIRETQYFGPGTRLLVL.